These 23 T cell receptor beta chains share one sample of origin, sequenced in a study of siplizumab effects on memory and regulatory T cells. Generated by immunoSEQ multiplex PCR, the TCRdb table keeps only in-frame clones and is missing some. The sample contains tens of thousands of clones, 75% to 90% of which appear only once. Sequenced input: memory CD4+ T cells sorted from blood. Receptor source: a human donor in good health.

This rearrangement joins TRBV5-1 to TRBJ1-2, with TRBD1 matching 9 bases. The CDR3 length is 14 residues. From germline, CDR1 is SGHRS and CDR2 YFSETQ. V dropped 3 bases and J dropped 4; count of bases not matched to a gene: 4. This CDR3 reads CASSSTGGPYGYTF. The CDR3 DNA is TGCGCCAGCAGCTCAACAGGGGGCCCCTATGGCTACACCTTC.

The V call is TRBV6-6, the J call TRBJ2-2; no firm D call. The V gene lost 8 bases and the J gene lost 3 bases, with 16 bases spanning the gap. Germline CDR1 is MNHNY and CDR2 is SVGAGI (reference sequence). This CDR3 is built from 15 residues. The CDR3 DNA sequence: TGTGCCAGCCGACGCGGCGACTCGTACACCGGGGAGCTGTTTTTT. This translates into CASRRGDSYTGELFF.

V is TRBV27 and J is TRBJ2-2; 12 bases fit TRBD2. The CDR3 consists of 15 residues. Germline CDR1 MNHEY, CDR2 SMNVEV (reference sequence). J was trimmed by 1 base and V by 6 bases; bases with no gene match: 0. The CDR3 DNA sequence: TGTGCCAGCAGGACTAGCGGGGGGAACACCGGGGAGCTGTTTTTT. This sequence encodes CASRTSGGNTGELFF.

The J gene is TRBJ2-7, the V gene TRBV11-2, with D possibly TRBD2 on 5 matching bases. This CDR3 has 14 residues. The germline CDR1 and CDR2 sequences are SGHAT and FQNNGV. V gave up 7 bases and J gave up 6 bases, with 19 bases separating them. The CDR3 reads CASTSTLLTSEQYF. The CDR3 bases are TGTGCCAGCACGTCTACCCTCCTAACTAGCGAGCAGTACTTC.

The rearrangement uses TRBV14 and TRBJ1-2; D uncertain. Germline assignment: CDR1 SGHDN and CDR2 FVKESK. CDR3 length: 13 amino acids. V was pared by 0 bases and J by 4 bases, with 6 bases between. CDR3 sequence (DNA): TGTGCCAGCAGCCAAGACATTTCCTATGGCTACACCTTC. Residues: CASSQDISYGYTF.

The J gene is TRBJ1-1, the V gene TRBV19; D is possibly TRBD1 (5 bases). V lost 1 base and J lost 4, with 13 bases in between. The CDR3 length is 15 residues. Germline loops: CDR1 LNHDA, CDR2 SQIVND (reference sequence). The DNA of the CDR3 is TGTGCCAGTAGTATAGGGGGGTCATGGGTCACTGAAGCTTTCTTT. Translated: CASSIGGSWVTEAFF.

This sequence joins TRBV27 and TRBJ1-1; 7 nucleotides line up with TRBD1. CDR1 and CDR2 (germline): MNHEY, SMNVEV (reference sequence). Trimming at V came to 5 bases and at J to 0 bases, leaving 9 bases not matched to a gene. The CDR3 covers 16 residues. Here the CDR3 DNA reads TGTGCCAGCAGTCCGGTCCAGGGGGGTCTGAACACTGAAGCTTTCTTT. It encodes CASSPVQGGLNTEAFF.

The sample holds a few counts of this clone. The chain recombines TRBV7-2 with TRBJ2-5; D possibly corresponds to TRBD2 (6 bases). Germline lookup yields CDR1 SGHTA and CDR2 FQGNSA. CDR3 length equals 14 residues. The V and J ends lost 3 bases and 4 bases respectively, with 12 bases between them. The CDR3 here is CASSFRRGGETQYF. CDR3 DNA: TGTGCCAGCAGCTTTCGGCGGGGAGGAGAGACCCAGTACTTC. Combining the CDR3 with reference TRBV7-2 and TRBJ2-5 gives the whole variable domain GAGVSQSPSNKVTEKGKDVELRCDPISGHTALYWYRQSLGQGLEFLIYFQGNSAPDKSGLPSDRFSAERTGGSVSTLTIQRTQQEDSAVYLCASSFRRGGETQYFGPGTRLLVL.

The V and J genes are TRBV29-1 and TRBJ2-1, with D perhaps assigned TRBD1 or TRBD2 (5 bases each). In germline, CDR1 is SQVTM, CDR2 ANQGSEA. There are 18 residues in the CDR3. V was trimmed by 1 base and J by 7 bases, leaving 26 bases between them. The DNA for the CDR3 is TGCAGCGTTGAAGGCCATCTGGGGAGAGCCTCCTCAGGGAATGAGCAGTTCTTC. This sequence encodes CSVEGHLGRASSGNEQFF.

The rearrangement joins TRBV6-1 to TRBJ1-2; weak D call: TRBD1 (6 bases). Between the trimmed V and J ends, which lost 8 bases and 3 bases, there was a span of 7 bases. The CDR3 has 11 amino acids. Germline-derived CDR1 and CDR2 are MNHNS and SASEGT. The CDR3 here is CASRQDYGYTF. CDR3 DNA sequence: TGTGCCAGCCGACAGGACTATGGCTACACCTTC.

The V and J genes are TRBV7-8 and TRBJ1-3; D remains unclear. Trimming shortened V by 6 bases and J by 4 bases, and 16 bases separated the two germline ends. The germline CDR1 and CDR2 sequences are SGHVS and FQNEAQ. The CDR3 covers 15 residues. CDR3 nucleotides: TGTGCCAGCAGTACGTATATGGTCGCAGGAAACACCATATATTTT. This encodes CASSTYMVAGNTIYF.

The V call is TRBV19, the J call TRBJ1-3, with D possibly TRBD1 on 6 matching bases. The CDR3 runs 17 residues. Between the trimmed V and J ends, which lost 6 bases and 3 bases, there was a span of 21 bases. Germline lookup yields CDR1 LNHDA and CDR2 SQIVND (reference sequence). DNA for the CDR3: TGTGCCAGTAGCCGAACAGGGTCCCCTCAGCGTGGAAACACCATATATTTT. It is translated as CASSRTGSPQRGNTIYF.

The gene calls are TRBV5-4 and TRBJ2-7; 14 bases are shared with TRBD2. V lost 4 bases and J lost 6; bases outside the gene matches: 12. The germline gives CDR1 SGHNT, CDR2 YYREEE (reference sequence). There are 17 residues in the CDR3. In DNA, the CDR3 is TGTGCCAGCAGCCCCGGGACTAGCGGGAGATCTAGCGCCGAGCAGTACTTC. Encoded protein: CASSPGTSGRSSAEQYF. The full variable domain, rest sourced from reference TRBV5-4 and TRBJ2-7, is ETGVTQSPTHLIKTRGQQVTLRCSSQSGHNTVSWYQQALGQGPQFIFQYYREEENGRGNFPPRFSGLQFPNYSSELNVNALELDDSALYLCASSPGTSGRSSAEQYFGPGTRLTVT.

V gene TRBV6-5 combines with J gene TRBJ1-1; D unclear. Germline CDR1 and CDR2: MNHEY and SVGAGI. Deletions cut 8 bases from V and 1 base from J, with 8 bases between. The CDR3 is made up of 12 amino acids. The CDR3 DNA reads as TGTGCCAGCCAGACGGGGAACACTGAAGCTTTCTTT. Its protein product is CASQTGNTEAFF.

The rearrangement joins TRBV19 to TRBJ1-2; tentative D call: TRBD1 (5 bases). V was pared by 6 bases and J by 7 bases, with 24 bases between. The CDR3 is 16 residues long. CDR1 LNHDA and CDR2 SQIVND come from the germline V gene (reference sequence). The CDR3 protein is CASRRRHLGETGGYTF. CDR3 sequence (DNA): TGTGCCAGTAGGCGAAGGCATCTAGGGGAAACAGGTGGCTACACCTTC. The entire variable domain, with the rest obtained from reference TRBV19 and TRBJ1-2, is as follows: DGGITQSPKYLFRKEGQNVTLSCEQNLNHDAMYWYRQDPGQGLRLIYYSQIVNDFQKGDIAEGYSVSREKKESFPLTVTSAQKNPTAFYLCASRRRHLGETGGYTFGSGTRLTVV.

The chain employs TRBV6-1 and TRBJ1-2, with 9 positions matching TRBD1. Germline CDR1 is MNHNS and CDR2 is SASEGT. The ends lost 4 bases at V and 4 bases at J; junction bases unmatched: 7. The CDR3 contains 15 residues. The DNA of the CDR3 is TGTGCCAGCAGTGGTACCGGGACAGGGCCCTATGGCTACACCTTC. Translating it yields CASSGTGTGPYGYTF.

This clone was counted a single time. This chain uses TRBV4-1 with TRBJ2-3; 9 bases are shared with TRBD1. J was trimmed by 1 base and V by 2 bases; bases with no gene match: 1. The CDR3 contains 15 residues. CDR1 and CDR2 (germline): MGHRA, YSYEKL. The CDR3 loop is CASSQWDRGTDTQYF. CDR3 DNA sequence: TGCGCCAGCAGCCAATGGGACAGGGGCACAGATACGCAGTATTTT.

The V and J genes are TRBV18 and TRBJ1-1; no clear D gene. The CDR3 sequence is 15 residues long. Trimming took 0 bases from V and 0 from J, leaving 8 bases between them. Germline-derived CDR1 and CDR2 are KGHSH and LQKENI. CDR3 in amino acids: CASSPPEALNTEAFF. The CDR3 coding sequence is TGTGCCAGCTCACCACCGGAGGCCTTGAACACTGAAGCTTTCTTT.

This chain uses TRBV5-1 with TRBJ1-1, with 10 bases matching TRBD1. Germline trimming cut 0 bases from V and 4 bases from J; bases unmatched to any gene: 0. CDR1 is SGHRS, CDR2 YFSETQ, per germline. The CDR3 sequence is 14 residues long. CDR3 nucleotide sequence: TGCGCCAGCAGCTTGGGGACAGGGGGCACTGAAGCTTTCTTT. This translates into CASSLGTGGTEAFF.

The gene calls are TRBV2 and TRBJ1-4; D ambiguous. Trimming removed 6 bases from V and 1 base from J, with 9 bases in between. Germline values: CDR1 SNHLY, CDR2 FYNNEI. The CDR3 is made up of 14 amino acids. CDR3 nucleotides: TGTGCCAGCAGCTCCCTCCTAACTAATGAAAAACTGTTTTTT. This gives the protein CASSSLLTNEKLFF.

This chain connects TRBV11-3 to TRBJ2-1; possibly TRBD1 for D (6 bases). V was trimmed by 5 bases and J by 7 bases, leaving 18 bases between them. This CDR3 has 15 residues. Germline CDR1 SGHNT, CDR2 YENEEA. CDR3 protein: CASSPGTQKENEQFF. The CDR3 region has the DNA TGTGCCAGCAGCCCAGGGACACAAAAGGAGAATGAGCAGTTCTTC.

On this clone itself: A junction end diverges from the germline sequence, so it may reflect a read error. This chain joins TRBV14 and TRBJ1-1; D ambiguous. The CDR3 contains 14 residues. Germline loops: CDR1 SGHDN, CDR2 FVKESK. This chain's CDR3 is CASSQRVGNAEAFF. The CDR3 bases are TGTGCCAGCAGCCAACGTGTGGGGAACGCTGAAGCTTTCTTT.

The chain joins TRBV18 to TRBJ2-2; maybe TRBD2 (6 bases). The CDR3 length is 15 residues. Trimming stripped 4 bases from V and 6 bases from J, with 15 bases between. The germline V gene has CDR1 KGHSH and CDR2 LQKENI. CDR3 sequence: CASSRLVRGSGELFF. The CDR3 bases are TGTGCCAGCTCACGACTAGTCCGGGGGTCCGGGGAGCTGTTTTTT.